These 11 T cell receptor beta chains were sequenced from one sample in a study of lymphopenia after photon versus proton radiotherapy. Data came from immunoSEQ multiplex PCR; TCRdb stores just in-frame clones and leaves some out. The sample lists 50,000 to 65,000 clones; around 90% were seen once. The sequencing here drew on peripheral blood, taken from a patient treated with proton-based radiotherapy. The receptor set was obtained from a man older than 75 with esophageal cancer.

The rearrangement joins TRBV4-2 to TRBJ1-5, with TRBD1 identical over 7 bases. The trim removed 2 bases at V and 5 bases at J, leaving 3 bases unmatched. Germline-derived CDR1 and CDR2 are LGHNA and YNFKEQ. The CDR3 is 14 residues long. CDR3 DNA: TGTGCCAGCAGCCAACACAGGGGCGATCAGCCCCAGCATTTT. It is translated as CASSQHRGDQPQHF.

V gene TRBV5-8 combines with J gene TRBJ2-3; a weak D match, TRBD2 (5 bases). This CDR3 spans 13 amino acids. The V gene's germline CDR1 is SGHTS and CDR2 YDEGEE. Trimming pared 1 base from V and 3 bases from J, leaving 6 bases between. CDR3 protein: CASSLRGTDTQYF. In DNA form, the CDR3 reads TGTGCCAGCAGCTTGCGGGGAACAGATACGCAGTATTTT.

V gene TRBV20-1 combines with J gene TRBJ1-4, with D hard to call. Trimming shortened V by 6 bases and J by 1 base, and 3 bases separated the two germline ends. Germline CDR1 and CDR2: DFQATT and SNEGSKA (reference sequence). The CDR3 totals 11 residues. The chain's CDR3 is CSALTNEKLFF. As DNA, the CDR3 is TGCAGTGCCCTAACTAATGAAAAACTGTTTTTT.

V gene TRBV6-1 combines with J gene TRBJ2-5; TRBD1 matches at 11 bases. The CDR3 has 13 residues. Germline values: CDR1 MNHNS, CDR2 SASEGT. After removal of 6 bases from V and 4 bases from J, the junction contained 1 base not matched to a gene. The CDR3 reads CASRGTGGETQYF. The CDR3 DNA reads as TGTGCCAGCAGGGGGACAGGGGGAGAGACCCAGTACTTC.

The chain has TRBV29-1 and TRBJ2-7; 8 positions agree with TRBD1. V lost 6 bases to trimming and J lost 2 bases; unmatched junction nucleotides: 9. CDR3 length: 14 amino acids. Germline values: CDR1 SQVTM, CDR2 ANQGSEA. The CDR3 DNA reads as TGCAGCGTAGGGCCCGGGACAGGAGCCTACGAGCAGTACTTC. Protein sequence: CSVGPGTGAYEQYF.

This chain uses TRBV30 with TRBJ2-1, with a possible D match to TRBD2 (7 bases). The V end was cut by 0 bases, the J end by 7 bases, with 19 bases between. Germline CDR1 and CDR2: GTSNPN and SVGIG (reference sequence). The CDR3 has 16 residues. The CDR3 is CAWSVRGGDRGNEQFF. CDR3 coding DNA: TGTGCCTGGAGTGTACGAGGGGGGGATAGGGGAAATGAGCAGTTCTTC.

The chain carries TRBV27 and TRBJ1-5; D uncertain. With 6 bases removed from V and 4 bases from J, the gap between germline ends came to 10 bases. This CDR3 contains 13 residues. Germline V gene lookup returns CDR1 MNHEY and CDR2 SMNVEV (reference sequence). The CDR3 loop is CASRTRINQPQHF. The CDR3, as DNA: TGTGCCAGCAGAACCAGAATTAATCAGCCCCAGCATTTT.

The V and J genes are TRBV10-3 and TRBJ2-4, with D unresolved. V gave up 10 bases and J gave up 3 bases, with 19 bases separating them. The length of the CDR3 is 15 residues. Germline values: CDR1 ENHRY, CDR2 SYGVKD. CDR3 sequence reads: CAKYNSHLDKNIQYF. In DNA, the CDR3 is TGTGCCAAATATAACTCTCACCTAGACAAAAACATTCAGTACTTC.

CDR3 nucleotide sequence: TGTGCCAGTAGTATGAGGGAGAACAGTGAAAAACTGTTTTTT. Residues: CASSMRENSEKLFF. The chain carries TRBV19 and TRBJ1-4; D is undetermined. The CDR3 covers 14 residues. CDR1 and CDR2 from the germline V gene are LNHDA and SQIVND (reference sequence). Trimming removed 3 bases at V and 7 bases at J, with 12 bases between.

DNA for the CDR3: TGTGCCAGCTCCTTGGGACAGTCCCTGGGCGAGCAGTACTTC. This gives the protein CASSLGQSLGEQYF. The V gene is TRBV18, the J gene TRBJ2-7; 7 positions agree with TRBD1. V lost 6 bases to trimming and J lost 6 bases; unmatched junction nucleotides: 11. The CDR3 is 14 amino acids. Germline-derived CDR1 and CDR2 are KGHSH and LQKENI.

J is TRBJ1-1 and V is TRBV29-1; 10 bases fit TRBD1. The CDR3 runs to 15 residues. The V gene end was trimmed by 6 bases and the J gene end by 3 bases; junction bases not matched to a gene: 10. CDR1 is SQVTM and CDR2 is ANQGSEA in the germline V gene. The CDR3 loop reads CSVRDRGVGDTEAFF. The CDR3 DNA sequence: TGCAGCGTCCGGGACAGGGGTGTAGGAGACACTGAAGCTTTCTTT. The full variable domain, with the rest looked up from reference TRBV29-1 and TRBJ1-1, is SAVISQKPSRDICQRGTSLTIQCQVDSQVTMMFWYRQQPGQSLTLIATANQGSEATYESGFVIDKFPISRPNLTFSTLTVSNMSPEDSSIYLCSVRDRGVGDTEAFFGQGTRLTVV.